Listed below are T cell receptor beta chains from one sample, sequenced in a study of radiotherapy plus CTLA-4 blockade in lung cancer. Clones were sequenced by immunoSEQ multiplex PCR, and TCRdb holds only the in-frame ones, with some missing. Here the sample spans 57,000 or so clones, 70% to 80% being singletons. This specimen was peripheral blood, taken from a patient treated with radiotherapy plus ipilimumab. All receptors derive from a human donor with non-small cell lung cancer who had a complete response to radiotherapy plus ipilimumab. Each CDR3 is given with its conserved first and last residue. D genes are given only for firm matches. Clone size appears in some rows only: once, few, many, or a class for an expanded clone.

J gene	V gene	clone size	D gene	CDR3 protein	CDR3 DNA
TRBJ2-5	TRBV10-1	.	.	CASRGPEGTQYF	TGCGCCAGCAGAGGCCCGGAGGGGACCCAGTACTTC
TRBJ1-1	TRBV28	.	.	CASSFPDRPEAFF	TGTGCCAGCAGTTTCCCTGACAGGCCCGAAGCTTTCTTT
TRBJ1-1	TRBV6-1	.	.	CASSPQGVNTEAFF	TGTGCCAGCAGTCCCCAGGGTGTTAACACTGAAGCTTTCTTT
TRBJ2-3	TRBV10-1	.	TRBD1	CASGSGTGLTDTQYF	TGCGCCAGCGGCTCCGGGACAGGGCTCACAGATACGCAGTATTTT
TRBJ1-4	TRBV7-2	.	.	CASSPLIDSEKLFF	TGTGCCAGCAGCCCACTCATAGATTCTGAAAAACTGTTTTTT
TRBJ1-1	TRBV28	.	.	CASSLSTQGNTEAFF	TGTGCCAGCAGTTTATCGACTCAGGGAAACACTGAAGCTTTCTTT
TRBJ2-2	TRBV5-4	.	.	CASSLRVVGPNTGELFF	TGTGCCAGCAGCTTGCGAGTGGTGGGACCCAACACCGGGGAGCTGTTTTTT
TRBJ2-1	TRBV19	medium-sized	.	CASSLLMSGEQFF	TGTGCCAGTAGTTTACTTATGAGTGGAGAGCAGTTCTTC
TRBJ1-5	TRBV7-8	.	TRBD1	CASRDDRGRGSNQPQHF	TGTGCCAGCAGAGATGACAGGGGAAGAGGGAGCAATCAGCCCCAGCATTTT
TRBJ2-2	TRBV7-2	.	.	CASTVDYPTGELFF	TGTGCCAGCACGGTGGACTACCCCACCGGGGAGCTGTTTTTT
TRBJ1-2	TRBV6-1	.	TRBD1	CASSELPRTGEGGYGYTF	TGTGCCAGCAGTGAATTACCCCGGACAGGGGAAGGTGGCTATGGCTACACCTTC
TRBJ2-1	TRBV29-1	.	TRBD2	CSVEAGSGGQGDEQFF	TGCAGCGTTGAGGCGGGTAGCGGGGGCCAAGGGGATGAGCAGTTCTTC
TRBJ1-1	TRBV5-4	.	.	CASSSGVRATEAFF	TGTGCCAGCAGCTCGGGGGTAAGGGCGACTGAAGCTTTCTTT
TRBJ2-1	TRBV10-2	.	TRBD2	CASIVAGGRNEQFF	TGCGCCAGCATAGTAGCGGGGGGGCGCAATGAGCAGTTCTTC
TRBJ1-2	TRBV7-9	.	TRBD1	CASNPPPGQGAKGYTF	TGTGCCAGCAACCCGCCGCCGGGACAGGGGGCGAAAGGCTACACCTTC
TRBJ2-1	TRBV10-3	few	TRBD2	CAISEGVAGMYNEQFF	TGTGCCATCAGTGAGGGGGTAGCGGGGATGTACAATGAGCAGTTCTTC
TRBJ2-5	TRBV30	.	TRBD1	CAWRRGLETQYF	TGTGCCTGGCGCAGGGGGCTGGAGACCCAGTACTTC
TRBJ2-3	TRBV30	.	TRBD1	CAWSPGTGISTDTQYF	TGTGCCTGGAGTCCCGGGACAGGCATAAGCACAGATACGCAGTATTTT
TRBJ1-2	TRBV5-6	.	.	CASSLGEGLGGYTF	TGTGCCAGCAGCTTGGGGGAAGGCTTAGGTGGCTACACCTTC
TRBJ1-1	TRBV6-5	.	.	CASSSTVFHDTEAFF	TGTGCCAGCAGTTCTACCGTTTTTCATGACACTGAAGCTTTCTTT
TRBJ1-2	TRBV9	.	.	CASSGSGTAVFEGYTF	TGTGCCAGCAGCGGGTCCGGGACCGCCGTTTTTGAAGGCTACACCTTC